This T cell receptor (beta chain) was captured by sequencing in a study of tumor-infiltrating lymphocytes in primary liver carcinoma. RNA isolated from unsorted whole blood supplied the blood RNA, with germline DNA also extracted. This clonotype was found a few times. What it binds is unknown. Points from the study as a whole: Tumors reached a significantly greater top-250-clone fraction than blood did (p = 0.039).

With 3 bases removed from V and 4 bases from J, the gap between germline ends came to 16 bases. CDR3 length equals 16 residues. CDR1 LNHDA and CDR2 SQIVND come from the germline V gene (reference sequence). The investigators made TCR beta cDNA from about 0.45 ug total RNA, using a constant-region primer. A slightly modified ARM-PCR protocol with three nested multiplex PCR rounds produced these TCR beta libraries. The study ran its first two PCR rounds for nine to ten cycles each, using TRBV1-TRBV30 forward primers and a C-beta reverse primer. TCRdb reanalysed the multiplex PCR reads using MiXCR and keeps one entry per CDR3 protein. The table includes approximately 330,000 distinct CDR3 sequences, roughly two thirds detected once.

What was sequenced was peripheral blood. This sequence was found in a man in his forties with primary liver carcinoma and hepatitis B virus infection. The V and J genes are TRBV19 and TRBJ2-1; D is ambiguous. CDR3 residues: CASSIHANPPYNEQFF. CDR3 nucleotide sequence: TGTGCCAGTAGTATCCATGCTAACCCCCCTTACAATGAGCAGTTCTTC.